Listed below are T cell receptor beta chains from one sample, sequenced in a study of blood T cell repertoires in COVID-19. TCRdb keeps only in-frame clones here, not all; method: immunoSEQ multiplex PCR. The table includes fewer than 300,000 clones, 81% detected once. The sample taken for sequencing was peripheral blood. The receptor source for this set is an older woman with active or convalescent COVID-19. The CDR3 runs from the conserved cysteine through the conserved F or W. The D gene is left open where the match is weak. Clone size, where shown, is once, few, many, or a class for clones that have expanded.

clone_size: .; d_call: TRBD1; j_call: TRBJ1-2; v_call: TRBV3-1/TRBV3-2; cdr3_aa: CASQGQGANGYTF; cdr3_nt: TGTGCCAGCCAGGGACAGGGAGCAAATGGCTACACCTTC
clone_size: .; d_call: TRBD2; j_call: TRBJ2-7; v_call: TRBV15; cdr3_aa: CATNSGGFEQYF; cdr3_nt: TGTGCCACCAACAGCGGGGGGTTCGAGCAGTACTTC
clone_size: .; d_call: .; j_call: TRBJ1-2; v_call: TRBV2; cdr3_aa: CATYFWFGYTF; cdr3_nt: TGTGCCACCTACTTTTGGTTTGGCTACACCTTC
clone_size: .; d_call: .; j_call: TRBJ1-5; v_call: TRBV5-1; cdr3_aa: CASSLAGVRDQPQHF; cdr3_nt: TGCGCCAGCAGCTTGGCCGGGGTCCGTGATCAGCCCCAGCATTTT
clone_size: .; d_call: TRBD1; j_call: TRBJ1-2; v_call: TRBV30; cdr3_aa: CAWSATGGTGVPF; cdr3_nt: TGTGCCTGGAGTGCAACAGGGGGGACAGGAGTCCCCTTC
clone_size: .; d_call: .; j_call: TRBJ1-6; v_call: TRBV11-2; cdr3_aa: CASSLVPPRQTTNSPLHF; cdr3_nt: TGTGCCAGCAGCTTAGTCCCCCCCCGACAGACCACTAATTCACCCCTCCACTTT
clone_size: .; d_call: .; j_call: TRBJ2-7; v_call: TRBV29-1; cdr3_aa: CSVAPTIFHEQYF; cdr3_nt: TGCAGCGTTGCTCCCACTATCTTCCACGAGCAGTACTTC
clone_size: .; d_call: .; j_call: TRBJ1-1; v_call: TRBV5-1; cdr3_aa: CASSETQGTTEAFF; cdr3_nt: TGCGCCAGCAGTGAGACTCAGGGGACCACTGAAGCTTTCTTT
clone_size: .; d_call: TRBD1; j_call: TRBJ1-1; v_call: TRBV6-5; cdr3_aa: CASSYFATGGFTEAFF; cdr3_nt: TGTGCCAGCAGTTACTTTGCCACAGGGGGCTTCACTGAAGCTTTCTTT
clone_size: .; d_call: .; j_call: TRBJ2-3; v_call: TRBV7-2; cdr3_aa: CASAPVRSDTQYF; cdr3_nt: TGTGCCAGCGCCCCAGTCCGTTCAGATACGCAGTATTTT
clone_size: .; d_call: .; j_call: TRBJ2-3; v_call: TRBV7-7; cdr3_aa: CASSLGPDFPDTQYF; cdr3_nt: TGTGCTAGCAGCTTAGGACCCGACTTTCCGGATACGCAGTATTTT
clone_size: .; d_call: .; j_call: TRBJ2-3; v_call: TRBV10-1; cdr3_aa: CASSEWGHSTDTQYF; cdr3_nt: TGCGCCAGCAGTGAGTGGGGACACTCCACAGATACGCAGTATTTT
clone_size: .; d_call: TRBD1; j_call: TRBJ2-3; v_call: TRBV7-2; cdr3_aa: CASSLVVGTGQDTQYF; cdr3_nt: TGTGCCAGCAGCTTAGTTGTTGGGACAGGGCAAGATACGCAGTATTTT
clone_size: .; d_call: TRBD2; j_call: TRBJ2-5; v_call: TRBV10-1; cdr3_aa: CASSPGLEETQYF; cdr3_nt: TGCGCCAGCAGTCCGGGACTAGAAGAGACCCAGTACTTC
clone_size: .; d_call: .; j_call: TRBJ1-4; v_call: TRBV14; cdr3_aa: CASSRRAGSYTNEKLFF; cdr3_nt: TGTGCCAGCAGCCGGAGAGCAGGGTCGTATACTAATGAAAAACTGTTTTTT
clone_size: .; d_call: .; j_call: TRBJ1-5; v_call: TRBV5-4; cdr3_aa: CASSLGSGGEDQPQHF; cdr3_nt: TGTGCCAGCAGCTTGGGTTCGGGAGGCGAAGATCAGCCCCAGCATTTT
clone_size: once; d_call: .; j_call: TRBJ1-1; v_call: TRBV4-2; cdr3_aa: CASSQGGVSDTEAFF; cdr3_nt: TGTGCCAGCAGCCAAGGCGGGGTAAGCGACACTGAAGCTTTCTTT
clone_size: .; d_call: TRBD1; j_call: TRBJ2-2; v_call: TRBV2; cdr3_aa: CASSEWGQVNTGELFF; cdr3_nt: TGTGCCAGCAGTGAATGGGGACAGGTGAACACCGGGGAGCTGTTTTTT
clone_size: .; d_call: TRBD1; j_call: TRBJ1-1; v_call: TRBV18; cdr3_aa: CASSAGTGGGTEAFF; cdr3_nt: TGTGCCAGCTCGGCCGGGACAGGGGGTGGCACTGAAGCTTTCTTT